The entry below gives a single T cell receptor (beta chain) sequence along with its context. Other nucleotide sequences in the sample specify the same CDR3. Two consecutive negative NP/OP PCR tests, clearance, or resolved symptoms defined Cohort 3 recovery. This entry belongs to a study of blood T cell repertoires in COVID-19. Study-level background: Researchers got acute and convalescent COVID-19 samples from the United States, Italy and Spain.

CDR1 and CDR2 (germline): GTSNPN, SVGIG (reference sequence). The germline V and J ends were trimmed by 2 bases and 4 bases, with 5 bases remaining between them. CDR3 length: 11 amino acids. Using immunoSEQ multiplex PCR, the repertoire was profiled, and TCRdb retains in-frame clones only, with some absent. Found here are fewer than 400,000 clones, around nine tenths of them singletons; the top ten hold around 10%. The sample was PBMCs or T cells enriched from blood (not recorded which). The rearrangement links TRBV30 to TRBJ1-1; no clear D gene. The TCR originated in a woman between 50 and 59 years old who had recovered from COVID-19. In DNA, the CDR3 is TGTGCCTGGAGTCACACCACTGAAGCTTTCTTT. It translates to CAWSHTTEAFF.